The rows below give T cell receptor beta chains drawn from one sample of a study of sequential checkpoint blockade in melanoma. Profiled with immunoSEQ multiplex PCR; TCRdb holds only in-frame clones, not every one. The profile shows about 12,000 clones, 25% to 30% of them singletons. The material sequenced was tumor tissue (inferred from file names), taken from a patient given nivolumab and ipilimumab in sequence. These receptors originate from a human donor with melanoma. Each CDR3 is given with its conserved first and last residue. A D gene is named only where the DNA matches it firmly. Clone size is not always given. Where it is, it says once, few, many or a class for expanded clones.

clone_size,j_call,v_call,d_call,cdr3_nt,cdr3_aa
few,TRBJ2-4,TRBV11-3,-,TGTGCCAGCAGCTTAGAGGTGGCCAAAAACATTCAGTACTTC,CASSLEVAKNIQYF
few,TRBJ2-7,TRBV15,-,TGTGCCACCAGCAGCCTAGGGGGATCCCCCTCCTACGAGCAGTACTTC,CATSSLGGSPSYEQYF
-,TRBJ2-7,TRBV28,-,TGTGCCAGCAGTCCCCGATTACGGCCCTACGAGCAGTACTTC,CASSPRLRPYEQYF
-,TRBJ1-1,TRBV6-8,-,TGTGCCAGCAGTTACCGGCCAACCGACCTGAACACTGAAGCTTTCTTT,CASSYRPTDLNTEAFF
-,TRBJ1-5,TRBV29-1,-,TGCAGCGTTGCATACGTCCAGGACCCCGGTCAGCCCCAGCATTTT,CSVAYVQDPGQPQHF
-,TRBJ2-3,TRBV15,-,TGTGCCACCAGCAGAGAAGGGGACCCTAGCACAGATACGCAGTATTTT,CATSREGDPSTDTQYF
few,TRBJ1-2,TRBV6-8,-,TGTGCCAGCAGGACCGGTCGGGGGAGGTTAGATGGCTACACCTTC,CASRTGRGRLDGYTF
-,TRBJ2-7,TRBV18,-,TGTGCCAGCTCACCGGCGGGGTCCTACGAGCAGTACTTC,CASSPAGSYEQYF
few,TRBJ1-1,TRBV4-1,TRBD1,TGCGCCAGCAGCAAGACAGGGGAATACACTGAAGCTTTCTTT,CASSKTGEYTEAFF
-,TRBJ2-3,TRBV28,-,TGTGCCAGTCAAGCTGGTACAGATACGCAGTATTTT,CASQAGTDTQYF
-,TRBJ2-1,TRBV6-8,TRBD2,TGTGCCAGCATCAGCGGGAGCTCCTACAATGAGCAGTTCTTC,CASISGSSYNEQFF
few,TRBJ1-5,TRBV11-3,-,TGTGCCAGCAGCTACATCGGGGGAAGCAATCAGCCCCAGCATTTT,CASSYIGGSNQPQHF
-,TRBJ1-5,TRBV6-8,TRBD1,TGTGCCAGCAGTTACTCGTCCCGGGACAGGTATAGCAATCAGCCCCAGCATTTT,CASSYSSRDRYSNQPQHF
few,TRBJ1-5,TRBV11-3,-,TGTGCCAGCAGCCAGCGCGGGAGCAATCAGCCCCAGCATTTT,CASSQRGSNQPQHF
-,TRBJ1-5,TRBV29-1,-,TGCAGCGTTGTAGTGGGCGCGGGCAATCAGCCCCAGCATTTT,CSVVVGAGNQPQHF
-,TRBJ1-5,TRBV19,-,TGTGCCAGTAGTATTCGGCGGCAGCCCCAGCATTTT,CASSIRRQPQHF
many,TRBJ2-2,TRBV11-3,TRBD2,TGTGCCAGCAGCGTAGGACTAGCGGGATACACCGGGGAGCTGTTTTTT,CASSVGLAGYTGELFF
medium-sized,TRBJ2-3,TRBV18,-,TGTGCCAGCTCTCCGGTCGTTAACACAGATACGCAGTATTTT,CASSPVVNTDTQYF
medium-sized,TRBJ2-1,TRBV9,TRBD2,TGTGCCAGCAGCGCCCGGACTAGCGGGGTATACAATGAGCAGTTCTTC,CASSARTSGVYNEQFF
-,TRBJ2-1,TRBV28,TRBD2,TGTGCCAGCAGTTATGGGGGGGACGGGTCCAATGAGCAGTTCTTC,CASSYGGDGSNEQFF
few,TRBJ2-2,TRBV11-3,TRBD1,TGTGCCAGCAGCTTCTCCTCCGGGACAGGTCATCTGTTTTTT,CASSFSSGTGHLFF
-,TRBJ2-7,TRBV7-6,-,TGTGCCAGCAGCTTAGTAGGGGTCCTCTACGAGCAGTACTTC,CASSLVGVLYEQYF
few,TRBJ2-3,TRBV7-5,-,TGTGCCAGCAGCTTATATCGAGCGGCTTTAACCTCAGATACGCAGTATTTT,CASSLYRAALTSDTQYF
few,TRBJ2-5,TRBV4-1,-,TGCGCCAGCAGCCAAGTGTCCCACCAAGAGACCCAGTACTTC,CASSQVSHQETQYF
-,TRBJ2-1,TRBV30,-,TGTGCCTGGAGTGTAGGGTCCGGCCCCAATGAGCAGTTCTTC,CAWSVGSGPNEQFF
-,TRBJ2-4,TRBV18,-,TGTGCCAGCTCATCTAGGACAGTACCTTTGGGCAAAAACATTCAGTACTTC,CASSSRTVPLGKNIQYF
few,TRBJ2-5,TRBV11-3,TRBD1,TGTGCCAGCAGCTCCCGGACAGGCTCCTTGACCCAGTACTTC,CASSSRTGSLTQYF
many,TRBJ2-7,TRBV7-6,TRBD2,TGTGCCAGCAGCTTAGATTCACTAGCGGGAGTAATAGCCTACGAGCAGTACTTC,CASSLDSLAGVIAYEQYF
-,TRBJ1-4,TRBV7-5,-,TGTGCCAGCAGCCCGCCCGCAACTAATGAAAAACTGTTTTTT,CASSPPATNEKLFF
many,TRBJ1-1,TRBV9,TRBD1,TGTGCCAGCAGCGATAATTTGACAGGGAATATATTGAACACTGAAGCTTTCTTT,CASSDNLTGNILNTEAFF
once,TRBJ1-2,TRBV29-1,TRBD1,TGCAGCGTTTTCGGGACAGCCCTTAACTATGGCTACACCTTC,CSVFGTALNYGYTF
-,TRBJ1-2,TRBV6-8,-,TGTGCCAGCAGTACCGAGTTGGTTGACTATGGCTACACCTTC,CASSTELVDYGYTF
many,TRBJ1-1,TRBV11-3,-,TGTGCCAGCAGCGGGGCTGGGCTTGGGAGAGGAACTGAAGCTTTCTTT,CASSGAGLGRGTEAFF
-,TRBJ2-1,TRBV9,-,TGTGCCAGTAGCCCGTTTATGGATGAGCAGTTCTTC,CASSPFMDEQFF
-,TRBJ2-1,TRBV18,TRBD2,TGTGCCAGCTCACCACCGCCGGGAGGGCCTCTCAATGAGCAGTTCTTC,CASSPPPGGPLNEQFF
few,TRBJ1-5,TRBV7-4,-,TGTGCCAGCAGTAGCGGCGGGGTCCAGCCCCAGCATTTT,CASSSGGVQPQHF
-,TRBJ1-2,TRBV5-1,-,TGCGCCAGCAGCTTGGGGCCAGGAAGTGATGGCTACACCTTC,CASSLGPGSDGYTF
-,TRBJ1-1,TRBV14,-,TGTGCCAGCAGCCCCTTATTTCAGGGGTGGGCTGAAGCTTTCTTT,CASSPLFQGWAEAFF
few,TRBJ1-2,TRBV9,-,TGTGCCAGCAGCCCTCACCGATATAACTATGGCTACACCTTC,CASSPHRYNYGYTF
many,TRBJ1-1,TRBV11-3,-,TGTGCCAGCAGCCTATCTCCCGGGACACCAAACACTGAAGCTTTCTTT,CASSLSPGTPNTEAFF
many,TRBJ1-2,TRBV6-8,-,TGTGCCAGCAGTCATAGCTTTCATGAAACCTATGGCTACACCTTC,CASSHSFHETYGYTF
many,TRBJ2-7,TRBV6-8,-,TGTGCCAGCAGTTACTCGGAGGTAGTCGACGAGCAGTACTTC,CASSYSEVVDEQYF
-,TRBJ2-1,TRBV11-3,-,TGTGCCAGCAGCTTAGAACGGCTCGGGGATGAGCAGTTCTTC,CASSLERLGDEQFF
-,TRBJ2-6,TRBV28,TRBD1,TGTGCCAGCAGTTTAGGGACAGTCATTTCTGGGGCCAACGTCCTGACTTTC,CASSLGTVISGANVLTF
large,TRBJ2-7,TRBV29-1,-,TGCAGCGTGGCAGAGTGGCAGGAGTCCTACGAGCAGTACTTC,CSVAEWQESYEQYF
-,TRBJ2-4,TRBV6-8,TRBD2,TGTGCCAGCAGTGACTCGGGGACTAACCGAATAGCCAAAAACATTCAGTACTTC,CASSDSGTNRIAKNIQYF
few,TRBJ1-4,TRBV9,-,TGTGCCAGCAGCCCGGGGACGAATGAAAAACTGTTTTTT,CASSPGTNEKLFF
few,TRBJ1-3,TRBV15,TRBD1,TGTGCCACCAGCAGTGACAGGGCGTCTGGAAACACCATATATTTT,CATSSDRASGNTIYF
few,TRBJ2-6,TRBV19,-,TGTGCCAGTTCGCCCGACAGCGCCAACGTCCTGACTTTC,CASSPDSANVLTF
-,TRBJ2-7,TRBV7-6,TRBD2,TGTGCCAGCAGCTCTCAACTAGCGGGAGTAGAAGAGCAGTACTTC,CASSSQLAGVEEQYF
many,TRBJ1-1,TRBV11-3,TRBD1,TGTGCCAGCAGCTGGCCGGGACAGGCGGTCCAGAACACTGAAGCTTTCTTT,CASSWPGQAVQNTEAFF
-,TRBJ2-1,TRBV19,TRBD2,TGTGCCAGTACGGGGACTAGCGGGGGAGGTGAGCAGTTCTTC,CASTGTSGGGEQFF
few,TRBJ1-3,TRBV6-8,-,TGTGCCAGCACCCTAGGCACCGTCTCTGGAAACACCATATATTTT,CASTLGTVSGNTIYF
-,TRBJ1-2,TRBV28,-,TGTGCCAGCAGTTTCCCCGCCAGTCGGGCCAACTATGGCTACACCTTC,CASSFPASRANYGYTF